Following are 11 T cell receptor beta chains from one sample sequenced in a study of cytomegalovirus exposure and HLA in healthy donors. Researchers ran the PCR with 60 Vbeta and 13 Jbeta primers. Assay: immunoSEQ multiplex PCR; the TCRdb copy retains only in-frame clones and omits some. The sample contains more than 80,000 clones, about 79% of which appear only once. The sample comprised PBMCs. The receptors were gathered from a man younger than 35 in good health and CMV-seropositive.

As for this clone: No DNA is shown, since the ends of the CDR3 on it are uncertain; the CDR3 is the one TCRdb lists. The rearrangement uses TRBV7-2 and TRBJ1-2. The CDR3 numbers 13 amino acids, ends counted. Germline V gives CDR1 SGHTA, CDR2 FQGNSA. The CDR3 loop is CASSLVGRGACTF.

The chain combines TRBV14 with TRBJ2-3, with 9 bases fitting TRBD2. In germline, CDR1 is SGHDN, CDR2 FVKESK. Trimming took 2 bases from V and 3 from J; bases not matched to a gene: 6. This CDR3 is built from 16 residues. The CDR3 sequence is CASSQLSGRRTDTQYF. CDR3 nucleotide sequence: TGTGCCAGCAGCCAACTCAGCGGGAGGAGAACAGATACGCAGTATTTT.

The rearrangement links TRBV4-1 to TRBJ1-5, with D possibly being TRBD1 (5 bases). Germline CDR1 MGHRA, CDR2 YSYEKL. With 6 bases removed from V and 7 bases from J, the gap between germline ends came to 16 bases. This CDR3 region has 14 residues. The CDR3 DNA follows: TGCGCCAGCAGGCCAACAGGATTCGGACAGCCCCAGCATTTT. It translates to CASRPTGFGQPQHF.

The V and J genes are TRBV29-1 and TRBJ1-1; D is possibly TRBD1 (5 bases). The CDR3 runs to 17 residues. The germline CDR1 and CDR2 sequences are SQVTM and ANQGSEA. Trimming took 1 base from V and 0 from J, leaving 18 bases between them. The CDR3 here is CSVEGRQGGGLNTEAFF. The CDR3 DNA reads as TGCAGCGTTGAAGGGCGGCAGGGTGGAGGGTTGAACACTGAAGCTTTCTTT.

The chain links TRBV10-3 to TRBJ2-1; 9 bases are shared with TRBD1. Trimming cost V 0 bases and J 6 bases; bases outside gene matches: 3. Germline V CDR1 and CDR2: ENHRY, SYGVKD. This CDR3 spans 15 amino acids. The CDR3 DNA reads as TGTGCCATCAGTGAGTCTGGGACAGGGCCCAATGAGCAGTTCTTC. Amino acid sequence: CAISESGTGPNEQFF.

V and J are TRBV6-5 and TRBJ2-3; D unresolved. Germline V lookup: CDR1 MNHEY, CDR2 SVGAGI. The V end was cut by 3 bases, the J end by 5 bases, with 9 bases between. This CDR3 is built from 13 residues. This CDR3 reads CASSYIGGDTQYF. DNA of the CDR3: TGTGCCAGCAGTTATATTGGCGGAGATACGCAGTATTTT.

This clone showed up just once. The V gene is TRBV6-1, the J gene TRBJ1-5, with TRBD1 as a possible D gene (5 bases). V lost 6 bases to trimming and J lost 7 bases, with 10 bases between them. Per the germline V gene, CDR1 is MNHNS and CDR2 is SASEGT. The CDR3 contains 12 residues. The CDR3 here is CASRLQGQPQHF. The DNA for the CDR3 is TGTGCCAGCAGGCTCCAGGGACAGCCCCAGCATTTT.

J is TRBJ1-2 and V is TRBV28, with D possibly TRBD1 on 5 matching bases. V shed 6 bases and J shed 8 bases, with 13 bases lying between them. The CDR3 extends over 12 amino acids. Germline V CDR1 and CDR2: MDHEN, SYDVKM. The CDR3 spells CASSPPGGGYTF. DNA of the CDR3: TGTGCCAGCAGCCCCCCCGGGGGAGGCTACACCTTC.

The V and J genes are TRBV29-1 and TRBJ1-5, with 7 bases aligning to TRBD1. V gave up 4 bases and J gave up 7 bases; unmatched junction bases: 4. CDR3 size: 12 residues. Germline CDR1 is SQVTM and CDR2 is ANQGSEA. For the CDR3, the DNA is TGCAGCGTTGTTACAGGGGACCAGCCCCAGCATTTT. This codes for CSVVTGDQPQHF.

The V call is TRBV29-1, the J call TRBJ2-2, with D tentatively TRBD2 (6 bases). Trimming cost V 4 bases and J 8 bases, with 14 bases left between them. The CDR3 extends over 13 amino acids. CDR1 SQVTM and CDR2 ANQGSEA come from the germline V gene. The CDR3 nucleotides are TGCAGCGTTGTGTTTTGGGGGGAAGGGGAGCTGTTTTTT. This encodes CSVVFWGEGELFF.

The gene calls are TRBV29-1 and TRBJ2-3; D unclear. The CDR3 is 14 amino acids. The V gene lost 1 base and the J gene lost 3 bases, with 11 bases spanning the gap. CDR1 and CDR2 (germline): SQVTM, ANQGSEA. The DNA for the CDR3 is TGCAGCGTTGAAGTGGCTGCGCGGACAGATACGCAGTATTTT. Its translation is CSVEVAARTDTQYF.